This entry features one TCR beta chain sequence. This sample was taken from a study of cytomegalovirus exposure and HLA in healthy donors. PCR involved 60 Vbeta and 13 Jbeta primers. The table came from immunoSEQ multiplex PCR; TCRdb's copy has only in-frame clones and leaves some out. The data contain about 130,000 clones, approximately 70% of them singletons. V lost 6 bases and J lost 2; bases outside the gene matches: 4. Germline V CDR1 and CDR2: MNHEY, SVGAGI. This CDR3 comprises 14 residues. The J gene is TRBJ1-1, the V gene TRBV6-5; 9 positions agree with TRBD1. The receptor was isolated from a man in his 60s in good health and CMV-seropositive. The sample taken for sequencing was PBMCs. The CDR3 protein is CASRPQGANTEAFF. The DNA of the CDR3 is TGTGCCAGCAGACCACAGGGGGCAAACACTGAAGCTTTCTTT.